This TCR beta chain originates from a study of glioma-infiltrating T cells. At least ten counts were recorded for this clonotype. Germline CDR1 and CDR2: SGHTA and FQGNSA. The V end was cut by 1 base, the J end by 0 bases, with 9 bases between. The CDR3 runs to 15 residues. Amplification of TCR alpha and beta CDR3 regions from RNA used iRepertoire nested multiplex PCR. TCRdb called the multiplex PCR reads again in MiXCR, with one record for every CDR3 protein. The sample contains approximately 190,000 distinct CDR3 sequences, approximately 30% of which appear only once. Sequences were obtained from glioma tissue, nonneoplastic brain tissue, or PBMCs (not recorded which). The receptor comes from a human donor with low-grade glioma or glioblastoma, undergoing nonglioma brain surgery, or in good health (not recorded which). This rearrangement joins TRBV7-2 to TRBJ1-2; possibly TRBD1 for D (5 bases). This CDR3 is CASSLGQSTNYGYTF. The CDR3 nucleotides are TGTGCCAGCAGCTTAGGACAGAGTACTAACTATGGCTACACCTTC.